These 13 T cell receptor beta chains were all obtained from the same sample, sequenced in a study of OX40 agonist ivuxolimab in advanced cancers. Some clones are missing from TCRdb's copy, which holds only in-frame ones; the method was immunoSEQ multiplex PCR. The table includes 55,000 to 80,000 clones, roughly four fifths detected once. The sample here was CD4+ or CD8+ T cells sorted from blood, taken in a trial of the OX40 agonist ivuxolimab. The source is an adult with an advanced solid tumor such as melanoma, head and neck, liver or kidney cancer.

The chain couples TRBV7-3 to TRBJ2-4; 8 nucleotides agree with TRBD1. Germline trimming cut 9 bases from V and 9 bases from J; bases unmatched to any gene: 10. CDR3 length: 13 residues. Germline assignment: CDR1 SGHTA and CDR2 FQGTGA. The CDR3 sequence: CASSTGQGGIQYF. The CDR3 DNA sequence: TGTGCCAGTTCTACCGGACAGGGTGGCATTCAGTACTTC.

This clone was detected a few times. This chain joins TRBV2 and TRBJ2-7, with D possibly being TRBD1 (6 bases). CDR1 is SNHLY, CDR2 FYNNEI, per germline. This CDR3 is built from 14 residues. V lost 2 bases and J lost 3, with 11 bases in between. The CDR3, as DNA: TGTGCCAGCAGTGAAACGGGGACACACTACGAGCAGTACTTC. It translates to CASSETGTHYEQYF.

This clone came up a few times. V gene TRBV2 combines with J gene TRBJ2-5; 9 bases map to TRBD1. The germline V gene has CDR1 SNHLY and CDR2 FYNNEI. V lost 4 bases to trimming and J lost 4 bases; unmatched junction nucleotides: 7. The CDR3 totals 15 residues. CDR3 amino acids: CASSGPRGQGETQYF. The CDR3 nucleotides read TGTGCCAGCAGTGGGCCGAGGGGACAGGGAGAGACCCAGTACTTC.

The J gene is TRBJ2-7, the V gene TRBV30; D is uncertain. This CDR3 has 13 amino acids. Trimming shortened V by 4 bases and J by 3 bases, and 13 bases separated the two germline ends. Germline CDR1 is GTSNPN and CDR2 is SVGIG (reference sequence). CDR3 residues: CAWNRELNYEQYF. The CDR3 nucleotides are TGTGCCTGGAATCGAGAGCTGAACTACGAGCAGTACTTC.

V and J are TRBV7-3 and TRBJ1-2, with 10 bases identical to TRBD1. With V trimmed by 3 bases and J by 6 bases, 7 bases remained unmatched. The CDR3 is 15 amino acids. Per germline, CDR1 SGHTA and CDR2 FQGTGA. The CDR3 nucleotides are TGTGCCAGCAGCTTTACCGGACAGGGGGAGGATGGCTACACCTTC. Translating it yields CASSFTGQGEDGYTF.

The chain joins TRBV19 to TRBJ2-1, with TRBD2 matching over 11 bases. Germline CDR1 reads LNHDA; CDR2 reads SQIVND (reference sequence). J lost 0 bases, V lost 5 bases, and 9 bases had no gene match. The length of the CDR3 is 18 residues. CDR3 nucleotide sequence: TGTGCCAGTAGTCCCTCGGGACTAGCGGCTAGCTCCTACAATGAGCAGTTCTTC. It is translated as CASSPSGLAASSYNEQFF.

The chain links TRBV29-1 to TRBJ1-2; 8 positions match TRBD1. The V and J ends lost 7 bases and 5 bases, in that order; junction bases with no gene match: 9. Germline CDR1 and CDR2: SQVTM and ANQGSEA. CDR3 length: 13 amino acids. CDR3 DNA sequence: TGCAGCGCAGGACAGGGAGAGGGGTATGGCTACACCTTC. Translated, it gives CSAGQGEGYGYTF.

The chain links TRBV7-2 to TRBJ2-7, with D maybe TRBD1 (6 bases). Germline values: CDR1 SGHTA, CDR2 FQGNSA. This CDR3 has 15 amino acids. V lost 3 bases, J lost 3 bases, and 15 bases lay in between. CDR3 loop: CASSFLQGVGYEQYF. Written as DNA, the CDR3 is TGTGCCAGCAGCTTTCTACAGGGCGTAGGCTACGAGCAGTACTTC.

V gene TRBV7-3 combines with J gene TRBJ2-5; 11 nucleotides match TRBD2. V dropped 5 bases and J dropped 3; count of bases not matched to a gene: 5. Germline loops: CDR1 SGHTA, CDR2 FQGTGA. This CDR3 region has 15 residues. The DNA of the CDR3 is TGTGCCAGCAGCCGGGGACTAGCGGAAAAAGAGACCCAGTACTTC. It translates to CASSRGLAEKETQYF.

The J gene is TRBJ1-2, the V gene TRBV27; possible D gene TRBD1, 5 bases. The CDR3 spans 13 residues. The ends were cut back, 6 bases at V and 2 bases at J, with 10 bases in the middle. The germline gives CDR1 MNHEY, CDR2 SMNVEV (reference sequence). In DNA, the CDR3 is TGTGCCAGCAGCAGGGTGGGGAACTATGGCTACACCTTC. It translates to CASSRVGNYGYTF.

This clone appeared a few times. The chain uses TRBV6-5 and TRBJ1-5; D gene uncertain. The CDR3 covers 16 residues. Germline-derived CDR1 and CDR2 are MNHEY and SVGAGI. V lost 2 bases to trimming and J lost 5 bases, with 16 bases between them. CDR3 in DNA: TGTGCCAGCAGTTACCCGATCGAGGAAAGGTATCAGCCCCAGCATTTT. Its protein product is CASSYPIEERYQPQHF.

The chain is built from TRBV4-1 and TRBJ2-1, with a possible D match to TRBD2 (5 bases). Trimming left V 5 bases short and J 6 bases short, with 20 bases between. This CDR3 has 16 amino acids. Germline values: CDR1 MGHRA, CDR2 YSYEKL. The CDR3 spells CASSVAPGERSNEQFF. As DNA, the CDR3 is TGCGCCAGCAGCGTAGCCCCCGGGGAGAGAAGCAATGAGCAGTTCTTC.

This chain connects TRBV7-9 to TRBJ2-7; D gene unclear. There are 16 residues in the CDR3. Trimming cost V 3 bases and J 3 bases, with 18 bases left between them. Germline values: CDR1 SEHNR, CDR2 FQNEAQ (reference sequence). The CDR3, as DNA: TGTGCCAGCAGCTTGGCCTCCGGCAGACTCAACTACGAGCAGTACTTC. It is translated as CASSLASGRLNYEQYF. Complete variable domain (other parts from reference TRBV7-9 and TRBJ2-7): DTGVSQNPRHKITKRGQNVTFRCDPISEHNRLYWYRQTLGQGPEFLTYFQNEAQLEKSRLLSDRFSAERPKGSFSTLEIQRTEQGDSAMYLCASSLASGRLNYEQYFGPGTRLTVT.